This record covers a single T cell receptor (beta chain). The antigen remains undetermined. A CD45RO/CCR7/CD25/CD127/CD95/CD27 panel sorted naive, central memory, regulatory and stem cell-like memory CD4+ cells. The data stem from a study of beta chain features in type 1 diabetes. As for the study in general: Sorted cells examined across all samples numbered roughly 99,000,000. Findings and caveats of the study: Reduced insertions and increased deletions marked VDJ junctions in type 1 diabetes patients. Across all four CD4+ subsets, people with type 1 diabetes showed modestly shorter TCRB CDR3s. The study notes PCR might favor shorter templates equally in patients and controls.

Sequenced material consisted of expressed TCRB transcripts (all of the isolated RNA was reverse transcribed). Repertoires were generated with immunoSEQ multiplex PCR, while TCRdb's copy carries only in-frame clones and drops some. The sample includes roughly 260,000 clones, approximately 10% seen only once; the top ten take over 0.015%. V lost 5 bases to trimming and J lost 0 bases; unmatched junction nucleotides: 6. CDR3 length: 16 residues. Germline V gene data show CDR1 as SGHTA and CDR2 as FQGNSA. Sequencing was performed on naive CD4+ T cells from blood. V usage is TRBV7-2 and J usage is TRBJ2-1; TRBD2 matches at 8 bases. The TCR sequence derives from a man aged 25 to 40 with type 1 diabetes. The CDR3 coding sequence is TGTGCCAGCAGCACCGGCGGGGGGTACTCCTACAATGAGCAGTTCTTC. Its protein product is CASSTGGGYSYNEQFF.